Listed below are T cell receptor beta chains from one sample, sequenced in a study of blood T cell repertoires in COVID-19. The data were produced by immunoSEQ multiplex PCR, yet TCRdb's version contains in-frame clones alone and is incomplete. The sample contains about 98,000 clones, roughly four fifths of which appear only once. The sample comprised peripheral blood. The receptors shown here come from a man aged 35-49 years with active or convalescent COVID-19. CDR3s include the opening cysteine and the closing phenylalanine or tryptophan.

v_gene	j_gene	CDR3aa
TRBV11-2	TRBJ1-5	CASSLAGYSNQPQHF
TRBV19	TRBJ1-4	CASSPGQANEKLFF
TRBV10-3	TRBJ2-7	CAIRRDRGPSYEQYF
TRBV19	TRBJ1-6	CASSSPSGPSPLHF
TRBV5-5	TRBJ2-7	CASSLAGQTYYEQYF
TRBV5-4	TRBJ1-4	CASSLDSTGEKLFF
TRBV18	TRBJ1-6	CASSLDPGQGITLHF
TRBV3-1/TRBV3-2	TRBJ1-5	CASSQDFRGQPQHF
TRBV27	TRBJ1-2	CASSPNGGSLMRGYTF
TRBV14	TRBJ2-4	CASSQTSGGAGSKNIQYF
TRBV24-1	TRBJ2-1	CATSKGGLNNEQFF
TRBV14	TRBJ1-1	CSVRGWTEAFF
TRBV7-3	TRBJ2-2	CASSLSTAGELFF
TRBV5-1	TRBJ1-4	CASSRGWEKLFF
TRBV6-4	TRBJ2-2	CASSDGGDTGELFF
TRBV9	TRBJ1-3	CASSVAGGGNTIYF
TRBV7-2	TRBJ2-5	CASSQAVQVAQETQYF
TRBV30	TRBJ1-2	CAGGLGGQGSYGYTF
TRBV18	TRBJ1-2	CASSPVGGNGYTF
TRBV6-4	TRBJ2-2	CASSAIAGGPLGELFF
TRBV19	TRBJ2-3	CASSSETSTDTQYF
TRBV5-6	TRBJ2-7	CASSLGGQGFSGQYF
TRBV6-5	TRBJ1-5	CAGGDPKYQPQHF
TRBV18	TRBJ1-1	CASSPLTEAEAFF
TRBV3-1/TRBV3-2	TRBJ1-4	CASSQDFSGGGEKLFF
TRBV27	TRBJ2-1	CASSLKGQRSYNEQFF
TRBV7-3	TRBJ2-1	CASSLMSPYNEQFF
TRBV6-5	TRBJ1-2	CASSYSEQGAGYTF
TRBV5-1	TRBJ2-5	CASSMTGNQETQYF
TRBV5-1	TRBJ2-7	CASSLRDRAHEQYF
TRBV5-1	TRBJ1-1	CASSLEWGQNTEAFF
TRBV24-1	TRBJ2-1	CATSDPSGGNEQFF
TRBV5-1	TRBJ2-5	CASSQTSGGGPTQETQYF
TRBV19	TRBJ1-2	CASSIAAGSNYGYTF
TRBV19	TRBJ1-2	CASTEFGVRNGYTF
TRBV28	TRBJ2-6	CASRSGVAGANVLTF
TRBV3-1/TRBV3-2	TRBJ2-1	CASSQFRTSGYNEQFF
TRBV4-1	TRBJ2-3	CASSQDPGSTDTQYF
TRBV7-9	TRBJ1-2	CASSSRTGGYGYTF
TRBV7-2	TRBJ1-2	CASSLNRGFYGYTF
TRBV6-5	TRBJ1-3	CASSRGPHSGNTIYF
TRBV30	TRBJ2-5	CAWSVASGVRETQYF
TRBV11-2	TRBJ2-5	CASSPKEGGPLYF
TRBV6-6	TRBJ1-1	CASSGKGLTEAFF
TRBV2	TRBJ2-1	CASKGRLASNEQFF
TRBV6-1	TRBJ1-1	CASSEQGYRNTEAFF
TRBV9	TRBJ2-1	CASSVGSTGNEQFF
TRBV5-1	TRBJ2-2	CASSLTDPRELFF
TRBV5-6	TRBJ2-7	CASSLVAGGNEQYF
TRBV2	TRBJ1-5	CASSDDGTGVQPQHF
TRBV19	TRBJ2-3	CASSTRGTASTDTQYF
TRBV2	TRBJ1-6	CASYPQGLGSPLHF
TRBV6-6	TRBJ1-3	CASSSDRGLGDTIYF
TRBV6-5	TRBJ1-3	CASARQGAAGNTIYF
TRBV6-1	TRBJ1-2	CASSDPQGGYTF
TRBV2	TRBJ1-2	CASRDRGQWGYTF
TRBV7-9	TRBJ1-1	CASSLARAMNTEAFF
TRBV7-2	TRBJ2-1	CASSLAPWKGSTHNEQFF